What follows are 7 T cell receptor beta chains derived from one specimen sequenced in a study of radiation and T cells in renal cell carcinoma. Sequenced by immunoSEQ multiplex PCR; TCRdb stores in-frame clones only, minus some. The sample carries approximately 83,000 clones, approximately 80% recorded once. Time point defined: blood 4 weeks post-SBRT, at nephrectomy. Treatment noted: 15 Gy SBRT to primary tumor, nephrectomy 4 weeks later. The material was blood, obtained from a patient whose treatment included radiotherapy and nephrectomy. The receptor source for this set is a man aged 50 or older with renal cell carcinoma.

A single count supports this clone. The rearrangement uses TRBV11-2 and TRBJ2-2; TRBD1 or TRBD2 may be the D gene (6 bases each). Germline V CDR1 and CDR2: SGHAT, FQNNGV. V lost 3 bases, J lost 6 bases, and 14 bases lay in between. This CDR3 contains 15 residues. The CDR3: CASSFQGTSSGELFF. Here the CDR3 DNA reads TGTGCCAGCAGCTTTCAGGGGACTTCATCCGGGGAGCTGTTTTTT.

The rearrangement joins TRBV27 to TRBJ2-1; D gene uncertain. Per germline, CDR1 MNHEY and CDR2 SMNVEV (reference sequence). Between the trimmed V and J ends, which lost 6 bases and 4 bases, there was a span of 13 bases. The CDR3 contains 14 residues. The CDR3 region is CASSRTRVYNEQFF. The CDR3 DNA reads TGTGCCAGCAGCCGAACCCGGGTATACAATGAGCAGTTCTTC.

The chain links TRBV4-2 to TRBJ2-5; D call uncertain. The V end lost 1 base, the J end lost 4 bases, and 22 bases lay between the germline ends. This CDR3 comprises 18 residues. Germline V CDR1 and CDR2: LGHNA, YNFKEQ. CDR3 loop: CASSQVQTRPANPETQYF. The CDR3 DNA reads as TGTGCCAGCAGCCAAGTACAAACCCGACCCGCAAACCCAGAGACCCAGTACTTC.

CDR3 in amino acids: CASSIPGGTEAFF. In DNA form, the CDR3 reads TGTGCCAGTAGTATTCCGGGGGGCACTGAAGCTTTCTTT. The chain combines TRBV19 with TRBJ1-1; perhaps TRBD1 as D (5 bases). In germline, CDR1 is LNHDA, CDR2 SQIVND (reference sequence). CDR3 length: 13 amino acids. V was trimmed by 3 bases and J by 4 bases, leaving 9 bases between them.

The rearrangement uses TRBV9 and TRBJ2-1; the D call may be TRBD1 or TRBD2 (5 bases each). Trimming left V 3 bases short and J 3 bases short, with 13 bases between. Germline V gene lookup returns CDR1 SGDLS and CDR2 YYNGEE. There are 15 residues in the CDR3. The chain's CDR3 is CASSATGTHYNEQFF. The CDR3 DNA reads as TGTGCCAGCAGCGCCACTGGGACCCACTACAATGAGCAGTTCTTC.

The chain joins TRBV11-2 to TRBJ2-1, with D uncertain. Trimming took 4 bases from V and 5 from J, leaving 9 bases between them. Germline loops: CDR1 SGHAT, CDR2 FQNNGV. This CDR3 has 13 amino acids. CDR3 DNA sequence: TGTGCCAGCAGCTCCGGACCCAACAATGAGCAGTTCTTC. This gives the protein CASSSGPNNEQFF.

This chain uses TRBV5-1 with TRBJ2-4; TRBD1 matches 8 bases. The V gene's germline CDR1 is SGHRS and CDR2 YFSETQ. The CDR3 sequence is 14 residues long. Trimming took 5 bases from V and 9 from J; bases not matched to a gene: 10. The CDR3 sequence is CASRIGQGFGIQYF. CDR3 coding DNA: TGCGCCAGCAGAATAGGACAGGGATTTGGCATTCAGTACTTC.